This T cell receptor (beta chain) is from a study of OX40 agonist ivuxolimab in advanced cancers. A note on the overall study: Ivuxolimab was an agonistic, fully human IgG2 monoclonal antibody directed against OX40 (CD134), a costimulatory receptor. Intravenous ivuxolimab was administered to patients every 2 weeks at six dose levels: 0.01, 0.1, 0.3, 1.5, 3 and 10 mg/kg. Of the roughly 51 dose-escalation patients, hepatocellular carcinoma was present in approximately 20, melanoma in approximately 15, renal cell carcinoma in 9 and head and neck cancer in 9. A male proportion of roughly 80% and a mean age of 60 years, ranging from 23 to 79, were recorded for the dose-escalation cohort. Prior anti-PD-1, anti-PD-L1 or anti-CTLA-4 therapy was permitted, and 35% to 40% of dose-escalation patients had received checkpoint inhibitors. Partial responses were achieved by three dose-escalation patients, of whom one had hepatocellular carcinoma and two had cutaneous melanoma. Peripheral TCRbeta sequencing was intended to test whether TCR sequence diversity was altered and clonal T-cell expansion was caused by ivuxolimab. The paper covers the monotherapy dose-escalation part of the phase I ivuxolimab trial, which included N of about 50 patients. Results and caveats for the whole study, not just this receptor: The antigen specificity of the peripheral T cells that underwent clonal expansion was not determined. Low levels of normalized T-cell clonal expansion were also seen in some patients who did not respond. After ivuxolimab, CD8+ T cells had more expanded clones than CD4+ T cells on average. Partial responders in the 0.1-3.0 mg/kg groups had among the lowest normalized peripheral clonal expansion, especially among CD8+ T cells. Clonal expansion of both CD4+ and CD8+ blood T cells was observed from baseline to week 6 at doses 0.1 to 3.0 mg/kg.

The trial excluded patients who had a history of autoimmune disease or who were on systemic immunosuppression. Peripheral blood for TCR sequencing was drawn from every dose cohort at baseline, at cycle 4 day 1 and at cycle 7 day 1. The samples were taken from a phase I, first-in-human, multicenter, open-label dose-escalation trial of ivuxolimab. Adults with locally advanced or metastatic melanoma, renal cell carcinoma, hepatocellular carcinoma or head and neck squamous cell carcinoma were enrolled in the trial. Before TCR sequencing, CD4+ and CD8+ T cells were separately sorted from peripheral blood. Trimming removed 2 bases from V and 7 bases from J, leaving 5 bases between the germline ends. From its cysteine to its phenylalanine, the CDR3 spans 12 amino acids. The only DNA kept is the CDR3, 36 bases in frame from the first base. The germline V gene supplies CDR1 MDHEN and CDR2 SYDVKM. Of note for this clone: It has no known antigen specificity. No base-level quality is on record; no much larger clone is a single base apart.

Genomic DNA was isolated from the sorted cells so that the TCRbeta CDR3 region could be sequenced. TCRbeta CDR3 regions were sequenced using the immunoSEQ Assay. TCRdb's version of the immuneACCESS table is confined to in-frame rearrangements and falls short of the full clone set. An unresolved V gene accounts for under half of the shortfall where checked; the remainder is of unknown origin. This sample is represented by tens of thousands of clones; around nine tenths of them were singletons. Together, the top ten hold around 0.79% of the sample. Recombination linked TRBV28 to TRBJ1-4, with an unclear D gene assignment. The sample consisted of CD4+ or CD8+ T cells sorted from blood, taken in a trial of the OX40 agonist ivuxolimab. The sequence came from an adult with an advanced solid tumor such as melanoma, head and neck, liver or kidney cancer. The sequenced DNA: TGTGCCAGCAGTTTACTGAGTGAAAAACTGTTTTTT. It encodes CASSLLSEKLFF. Here the CDR3 is joined to the reference TRBV28 and TRBJ1-4 genes, and the full variable domain is: DVKVTQSSRYLVKRTGEKVFLECVQDMDHENMFWYRQDPGLGLRLIYFSYDVKMKEKGDIPEGYSVSREKKERFSLILESASTNQTSMYLCASSLLSEKLFFGSGTQLSVL.